The present T cell receptor (beta chain) was sequenced within a study of monozygotic twins with inflammatory bowel disease. Via template switching, UMIs carrying a 6-nucleotide sample barcode were introduced. Both TCRalpha and TCRbeta cDNA were subjected to two nested PCRs lasting roughly 16 and 10 cycles. TCRdb reworked the 5' RACE reads into one entry per CDR3 protein, no DNA. The repertoire table contains some 330,000 distinct CDR3 sequences. The germline CDR1 and CDR2 sequences are PRHDT and FYEKMQ (reference sequence). This CDR3 spans 18 amino acids. Someone took a roughly 2.7 ml blood sample from each of the donors.

The chain couples TRBV13 to TRBJ2-2. The specimen sequenced was blood. This sequence was found in a human donor with ulcerative colitis or Crohn's disease, or a healthy co-twin of an affected twin (not recorded which). This CDR3 is CASSLTTPSVENTGELFF.